The rows below give T cell receptor beta chains drawn from one sample of a study of blood T cell repertoires in COVID-19. Only in-frame clones appear in the TCRdb table, and some are missing; sequencing was by immunoSEQ multiplex PCR. The sample has 150,000 or so clones, roughly 77% seen once; the top ten hold roughly a tenth. The sequenced sample was peripheral blood. Receptors were obtained from a human donor in a cohort sampled during active COVID-19. CDR3s include the opening cysteine and the closing phenylalanine or tryptophan.

v_gene: TRBV12-1; CDR3aa: CASPPMADSTDTQYF
v_gene: TRBV3-1/TRBV3-2; CDR3aa: CASAVDRLEGLFF
v_gene: TRBV30; CDR3aa: CAWDHRARGSYEQYF
v_gene: TRBV4-3; CDR3aa: CASSQDLRGARNEQFF
v_gene: TRBV4-1; CDR3aa: CASSQGLDSGANVLTF
v_gene: TRBV6-5; CDR3aa: CASSSGGSGRGEQFF
v_gene: TRBV19; CDR3aa: CASSIIPDGGEAFF
v_gene: TRBV6-2/TRBV6-3; CDR3aa: CASSYGGISGNTIYF
v_gene: TRBV2; CDR3aa: CASSVAGHGYTF
v_gene: TRBV7-2; CDR3aa: CASSLGVRRYEQYF
v_gene: TRBV7-2; CDR3aa: CASSLVGINYGYTF
v_gene: TRBV30; CDR3aa: CAWTLSGWATEAFF
v_gene: TRBV6-2/TRBV6-3; CDR3aa: CASSYGRGTDTQYF
v_gene: TRBV3-1/TRBV3-2; CDR3aa: CASSQEGGGPLEEKLFF
v_gene: TRBV30; CDR3aa: CAWSLSDNGPQHF
v_gene: TRBV7-2; CDR3aa: CASRQSVSGNTIYF
v_gene: TRBV7-3; CDR3aa: CASSARTSGKETQYF
v_gene: TRBV5-5; CDR3aa: CASSLAGGSGDQYF
v_gene: TRBV15; CDR3aa: CATSQSRTGVLREKLFF
v_gene: TRBV29-1; CDR3aa: CSVERQEETQYF
v_gene: TRBV19; CDR3aa: CASSIFGQGAGELFF
v_gene: TRBV7-8; CDR3aa: CASSLGTGNAYGYTF
v_gene: TRBV2; CDR3aa: CASRRTGGDTEAFF
v_gene: TRBV7-8; CDR3aa: CASSLSSRGAGSYDTQYF
v_gene: TRBV25-1; CDR3aa: CASSEPGGSGNTIYF
v_gene: TRBV27; CDR3aa: CASSSRGDTYEQYF